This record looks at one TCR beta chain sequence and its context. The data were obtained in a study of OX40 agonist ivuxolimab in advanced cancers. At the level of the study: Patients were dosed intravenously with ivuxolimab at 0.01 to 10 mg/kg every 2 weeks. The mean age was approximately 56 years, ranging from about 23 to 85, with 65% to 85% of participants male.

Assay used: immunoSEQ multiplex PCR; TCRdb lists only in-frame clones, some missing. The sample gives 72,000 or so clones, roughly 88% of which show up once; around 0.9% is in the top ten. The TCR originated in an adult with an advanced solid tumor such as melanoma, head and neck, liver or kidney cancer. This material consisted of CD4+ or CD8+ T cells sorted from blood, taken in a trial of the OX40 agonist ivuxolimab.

As DNA, the CDR3 is TGTGCCAGCATCAAAGACCGTGCGGGGGAGACCCAGTACTTC. Protein product: CASIKDRAGETQYF. V usage is TRBV7-2 and J usage is TRBJ2-5; a weak D match, TRBD2 (6 bases). The CDR3 contains 14 residues. Germline lookup yields CDR1 SGHTA and CDR2 FQGNSA. V dropped 7 bases and J dropped 5 bases, with 17 bases sitting between them.